This record covers a single T cell receptor beta chain. Assay used: immunoSEQ multiplex PCR; TCRdb lists only in-frame clones, some missing. The table records around 51,000 clones, about 92% of them present only once. This CDR3 is built from 14 residues. From germline, CDR1 is LNHDA and CDR2 SQIVND (reference sequence). The V end was cut by 3 bases, the J end by 8 bases, with 16 bases between. The sample belongs to a study of T cell changes during pregnancy in multiple sclerosis. The sequence derives from a female donor with multiple sclerosis, enrolled in a pregnancy study. This chain joins TRBV19 and TRBJ1-1; D perhaps matches TRBD1 (5 bases). This specimen consisted of peripheral blood, obtained in the second trimester of pregnancy. The CDR3 loop reads CASSIQGFRIEAFF. The CDR3 nucleotides are TGTGCCAGTAGTATCCAGGGATTTCGGATCGAAGCTTTCTTT.